The next 15 T cell receptor beta chains were all read from a single sample in a study of T cells in women clearing cervical HPV infection. Data came from immunoSEQ multiplex PCR; TCRdb stores just in-frame clones and leaves some out. The sample table sets out about 45,000 clones. Sequenced material: blood buffy coat. These receptors all come from a woman aged 18 to 75 with a cervical HPV16 infection that either progressed to CIN3+ or cleared (not recorded which).

As concerns this clone: Coverage ceases 3 residues before the CDR3 finishes, and the germline J gene fills in the end. This chain links TRBV18 with TRBJ2-1, with D possibly matching TRBD2 (7 bases). Germline CDR1 is KGHSH and CDR2 is LQKENI. This CDR3 spans 14 amino acids. With 6 bases removed from V and 3 bases from J, the gap between germline ends came to 12 bases. The covered CDR3 bases are TGTGCCAGCTCGCGGGAGACAGGCTACAATGAG. It is translated as CASSRETGYNE. The whole CDR3 protein reads CASSRETGYNEQFF.

A note on this clone: The sequenced fragment ends 3 residues before the CDR3 boundary, so the rest is inferred from the germline J gene. This sample includes further DNA sequences coding for the same CDR3. This sequence joins TRBV19 and TRBJ1-3; 7 nucleotides agree with TRBD1. Germline-derived CDR1 and CDR2 are LNHDA and SQIVND (reference sequence). The CDR3 extends over 15 amino acids. With V trimmed by 7 bases and J by 3 bases, 9 bases remained unmatched. CDR3 in amino acids: CASKDPGGIGNTIYF. The CDR3 DNA, read in part, is TGTGCCAGTAAGGATCCAGGGGGGATTGGAAACACC.

In regard to this clone: Read sequence stops 3 residues before the CDR3 end, and the germline J gene provides the missing end. The gene calls are TRBV20-1 and TRBJ2-7; 7 bases are shared with TRBD2. Germline CDR1 reads DFQATT; CDR2 reads SNEGSKA (reference sequence). The CDR3 loop spans 15 amino acids. Losses at the gene ends were 5 bases for V and 4 bases for J; bases not matched to a gene: 14. The sequenced CDR3 bases are TGCAGTGCTGAGGCCGTCGGCGGGGGTTTGTACGAG. This translates into CSAEAVGGGLYE. The complete CDR3 reads CSAEAVGGGLYEQYF.

Concerning this clone itself: The read halts 3 residues ahead of the CDR3 end, with the missing end drawn from the germline J gene. The rearrangement joins TRBV5-1 to TRBJ2-2; 8 bases map to TRBD2. Germline V lookup: CDR1 SGHRS, CDR2 YFSETQ. CDR3 length equals 17 residues. After removal of 4 bases from V and 0 bases from J, the junction contained 8 bases not matched to a gene. The CDR3 reads CASSLDLRGANTGELFF. The part of the CDR3 DNA that was read is TGCGCCAGCAGCCTGGATCTGCGGGGGGCGAACACCGGGGAG.

A note on this clone: Read data end 3 residues before the CDR3 end; the end is taken from the germline J gene. The chain carries TRBV10-3 and TRBJ2-7, with D perhaps TRBD1 (6 bases). The CDR3 is 17 residues long. V was shortened by 0 bases and J by 5 bases, with 20 bases between the two germline ends. Germline assignment: CDR1 ENHRY and CDR2 SYGVKD. This chain's CDR3 is CAISESLPGRGSHEQYF. The CDR3 DNA, read in part, is TGTGCCATCAGTGAGTCGCTCCCAGGCAGGGGAAGCCACGAG.

Comments on this clone: The read is 3 residues too short to cover the CDR3 end, so that end is filled in from the germline J gene. The chain joins TRBV7-3 to TRBJ1-2; D is undetermined. From germline, CDR1 is SGHTA and CDR2 FQGTGA. The CDR3 length is 16 residues. The CDR3 sequence is CASSLASSGLYNDYTF. CDR3 DNA, as far as it was read: TGTGCCAGCAGCTTAGCGTCTAGCGGGCTTTACAATGAC. Combining the CDR3 with reference TRBV7-3 and TRBJ1-2 gives the whole variable domain GAGVSQTPSNKVTEKGKYVELRCDPISGHTALYWYRQSLGQGPEFLIYFQGTGAADDSGLPNDRFFAVRPEGSVSTLKIQRTERGDSAVYLCASSLASSGLYNDYTFGSGTRLTVV.

Turning to this clone: The read stops 3 residues short of the end of the CDR3; the missing end is completed from the germline J gene. The chain employs TRBV5-1 and TRBJ2-2; 8 nucleotides align to TRBD1. V lost 0 bases, J lost 5 bases, and 6 bases stayed unmatched. Germline V CDR1 and CDR2: SGHRS, YFSETQ. This CDR3 is 16 amino acids long. The DNA read from the CDR3 is TGCGCCAGCAGCTTGGTCAGGGGGCTCGGGACCGGGGAG. Its translation: CASSLVRGLGTGE. The entire CDR3 reads CASSLVRGLGTGELFF.

Concerning this clone: Coverage ceases 3 residues before the CDR3 finishes, and the germline J gene fills in the end. The V and J genes are TRBV20-1 and TRBJ2-5, with a possible D match to TRBD1 (7 bases). Trimming left V 1 base short and J 2 bases short, with 17 bases between. The V gene's germline CDR1 is DFQATT and CDR2 SNEGSKA (reference sequence). The CDR3 spans 16 residues. Incomplete CDR3 DNA: TGCAGTGCTAGAGTATGGCAGGGGGGAAATCAAGAGACC. The encoded protein is CSARVWQGGNQET. Given in full, the CDR3 is CSARVWQGGNQETQYF.

In regard to this clone: The read comes to an end 3 residues before the CDR3 does, leaving the germline J gene to fill in the end. The chain joins TRBV2 to TRBJ1-4; 8 positions agree with TRBD1. The CDR3 spans 14 residues. J lost 5 bases, V lost 5 bases, and 4 bases had no gene match. CDR1 is SNHLY and CDR2 is FYNNEI in the germline V gene. This chain's CDR3 is CASSIQGVNEKLFF. Partial CDR3 DNA: TGTGCCAGCAGTATACAGGGGGTAAATGAAAAA.

The covered CDR3 bases are TGCAGCGTCCTTAGCGGGATCCGCGAGACT. Its translation is CSVLSGIRET. The entire CDR3 sequence reads CSVLSGIRETQYF. This chain links TRBV29-1 with TRBJ2-4; 8 positions agree with TRBD2. The DNA ends 3 residues before the CDR3 does, and the rest of the CDR3 is filled in from the germline J gene. CDR3 length: 13 amino acids. Germline V gene sequence: CDR1 SQVTM, CDR2 ANQGSEA.

Concerning this clone itself: The read ends 3 residues shy of where the CDR3 ends; the end is completed using the germline J gene. The J gene is TRBJ2-1, the V gene TRBV18, with 7 bases fitting TRBD2. CDR1 and CDR2 from the germline V gene are KGHSH and LQKENI. With 6 bases clipped from V and 6 bases from J, the junction kept 11 bases outside the gene matches. This CDR3 spans 15 amino acids. The sequenced part of the CDR3 DNA is TGTGCCAGCTCGACAGCGGGATCTGGAGGCAATGAG. Amino acids: CASSTAGSGGNE. The complete CDR3 reads CASSTAGSGGNEQFF.

A remark on this clone: The read finishes 3 residues shy of the CDR3 end, and the germline J gene is used to complete it. The J gene is TRBJ1-5, the V gene TRBV7-2; 8 positions match TRBD1. Unmatched junction bases numbered 3, after V lost 3 bases and J lost 8 bases. The CDR3 spans 13 residues. Germline V CDR1 and CDR2: SGHTA, FQGNSA. The DNA read from the CDR3 is TGTGCCAGCAGCTTGGGACAGGTCAAGCCC. It is translated as CASSLGQVKP. In full, the CDR3 reads CASSLGQVKPQHF.

The CDR3 reads CASSSLPQVNTEAFF. CDR3 bases read: TGCGCCAGCAGCTCTCTCCCCCAGGTAAACACTGAA. The chain is built from TRBV5-1 and TRBJ1-1; D unresolved. The read ends 3 residues shy of where the CDR3 ends; the end is completed using the germline J gene. The CDR3 loop spans 15 amino acids. Looked up from germline, CDR1 is SGHRS and CDR2 is YFSETQ. V dropped 3 bases and J dropped 2 bases, with 14 bases sitting between them.

As regards this clone: The read ends 3 residues early relative to the CDR3; the germline J gene fills the gap. V usage is TRBV5-5 and J usage is TRBJ2-7; TRBD2 matches 8 bases. Per the germline V gene, CDR1 is SGHKS and CDR2 is YYEKEE (reference sequence). This CDR3 has 14 residues. Trimming removed 3 bases from V and 4 bases from J; junction bases left unmatched: 6. The covered CDR3 bases are TGTGCCAGCAGCTGGCGGGGACTAGGATACGAG. It yields the protein CASSWRGLGYE. The whole CDR3 is CASSWRGLGYEQYF.

Remarks on this clone: Read data end 3 residues before the CDR3 end; the end is taken from the germline J gene. The rearrangement links TRBV5-1 to TRBJ2-2; D may be TRBD1 (6 bases). Trimming shortened V by 4 bases and J by 3 bases, and 13 bases separated the two germline ends. Germline loops: CDR1 SGHRS, CDR2 YFSETQ. The CDR3 consists of 15 residues. The CDR3 region is CASSTGTWDTGELFF. The sequenced CDR3 bases are TGCGCCAGCAGCACAGGGACGTGGGACACCGGGGAG. Combining the CDR3 with reference TRBV5-1 and TRBJ2-2 gives the whole variable domain KAGVTQTPRYLIKTRGQQVTLSCSPISGHRSVSWYQQTPGQGLQFLFEYFSETQRNKGNFPGRFSGRQFSNSRSEMNVSTLELGDSALYLCASSTGTWDTGELFFGEGSRLTVL.